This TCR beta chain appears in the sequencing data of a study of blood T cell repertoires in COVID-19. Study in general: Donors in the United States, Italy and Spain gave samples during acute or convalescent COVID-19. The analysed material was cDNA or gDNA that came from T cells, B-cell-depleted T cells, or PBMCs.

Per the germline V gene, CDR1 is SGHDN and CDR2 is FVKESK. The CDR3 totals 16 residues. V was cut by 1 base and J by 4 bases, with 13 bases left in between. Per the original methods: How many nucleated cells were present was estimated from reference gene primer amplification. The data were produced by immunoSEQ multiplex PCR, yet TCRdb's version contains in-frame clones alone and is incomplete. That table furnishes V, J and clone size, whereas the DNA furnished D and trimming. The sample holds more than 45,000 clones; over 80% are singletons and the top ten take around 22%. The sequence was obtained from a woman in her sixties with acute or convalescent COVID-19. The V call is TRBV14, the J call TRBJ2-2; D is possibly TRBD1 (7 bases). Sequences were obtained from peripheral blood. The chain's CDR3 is CASSQGWRGRTGELFF. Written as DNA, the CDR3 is TGTGCCAGCAGCCAAGGTTGGAGGGGGCGCACCGGGGAGCTGTTTTTT.